The TCR beta chain under discussion was sequenced for a study of blood T cell repertoires in COVID-19. Assay: immunoSEQ multiplex PCR; the TCRdb copy retains only in-frame clones and omits some. Seen here are roughly 180,000 clones, more than 65% observed once, and the top ten hold approximately 5.1%. The V gene's germline CDR1 is MNHEY and CDR2 SMNVEV (reference sequence). Trimming cost V 0 bases and J 7 bases; bases outside gene matches: 8. The CDR3 is 18 residues long. The sequence was obtained from a woman aged 40 to 49 with acute COVID-19. The sample comprised PBMCs or T cells enriched from blood (not recorded which). This chain connects TRBV27 to TRBJ1-6; 11 nucleotides line up with TRBD1. CDR3 in amino acids: CASSLSPGQGGPNSPLHF. For the CDR3, the DNA is TGTGCCAGCAGTTTATCCCCGGGACAGGGGGGCCCCAATTCACCCCTCCACTTT.